The 20 T cell receptor beta chains below all came from one sample that was sequenced in a study of cytotoxic CD8 clonotypes in ibrutinib-treated CLL. Sequenced by immunoSEQ multiplex PCR; TCRdb stores in-frame clones only, minus some. The sample consists of approximately 150,000 clones, around three quarters of them appearing once. Material: PBMCs, obtained after 12 months of ibrutinib treatment. The receptors come from a human donor with chronic lymphocytic leukemia.

This chain connects TRBV9 to TRBJ1-2; D is uncertain. V lost 3 bases and J lost 4, with 19 bases in between. The germline V gene encodes CDR1 SGDLS and CDR2 YYNGEE. The CDR3 loop spans 16 amino acids. DNA for the CDR3: TGTGCCAGCAGCGCGGGCCAGGAAAACGGGGTCTATGGCTACACCTTC. Translated: CASSAGQENGVYGYTF.

The chain has TRBV6-5 and TRBJ1-5; D is undetermined. Trimming cost V 5 bases and J 7 bases, with 6 bases left between them. This CDR3 region has 11 residues. CDR1 is MNHEY, CDR2 SVGAGI, per germline. CDR3 region: CASSRGQPQHF. CDR3 sequence (DNA): TGTGCCAGCAGTCGAGGGCAGCCCCAGCATTTT.

The chain links TRBV10-3 to TRBJ1-5; no clear D. The CDR3 consists of 14 residues. Per the germline V gene, CDR1 is ENHRY and CDR2 is SYGVKD. Trimming took 4 bases from V and 4 from J, leaving 11 bases between them. In DNA form, the CDR3 reads TGTGCCATCAGTGCCGGACGGGAGAATCAGCCCCAGCATTTT. It codes for CAISAGRENQPQHF.

In its sample, this clone was seen many times. V usage is TRBV4-2 and J usage is TRBJ1-5; 8 nucleotides agree with TRBD1. J lost 5 bases, V lost 4 bases, and 16 bases had no gene match. Germline values: CDR1 LGHNA, CDR2 YNFKEQ. The CDR3 sequence is 18 residues long. The CDR3 DNA reads as TGTGCCAGCAGCCCAAAAGCTGGGACAGGAAAGGAACATCAGCCCCAGCATTTT. It specifies CASSPKAGTGKEHQPQHF.

This clone was recorded once. This chain uses TRBV25-1 with TRBJ1-1; D might be TRBD1 (5 bases). CDR3 size: 13 residues. The germline V and J ends were trimmed by 5 bases and 5 bases, with 12 bases remaining between them. Germline CDR1 and CDR2: MGHDK and SYGVNS. The CDR3 DNA reads TGTGCCAGCAGTAGGGGCGGACGTACTGAAGCTTTCTTT. Translating it yields CASSRGGRTEAFF.

This clone was found a few times. The chain is built from TRBV15 and TRBJ1-1; D is uncertain. The CDR3 is 13 residues long. V was trimmed by 4 bases and J by 1 base, leaving 7 bases between them. Germline-derived CDR1 and CDR2 are LNHNV and YYDKDF (reference sequence). The CDR3 nucleotides are TGTGCCACCAGCACACGACAGAACACTGAAGCTTTCTTT. This translates into CATSTRQNTEAFF.

The chain recombines TRBV7-7 with TRBJ2-5; 8 bases match TRBD2. The CDR3 is made up of 15 amino acids. After removal of 1 base from V and 2 bases from J, the junction contained 3 bases not matched to a gene. Germline CDR1 reads SSHAT; CDR2 reads FNYEAQ (reference sequence). The CDR3 loop reads CASSLETGGQETQYF. The CDR3 DNA is TGTGCCAGCAGCTTAGAGACGGGGGGGCAAGAGACCCAGTACTTC.

J is TRBJ2-3 and V is TRBV4-1; 8 bases are shared with TRBD2. The CDR3 totals 17 residues. J lost 3 bases, V lost 0 bases, and 8 bases had no gene match. CDR1 and CDR2 from the germline V gene are MGHRA and YSYEKL. This CDR3 reads CASSQDGAGAGTDTQYF. The CDR3 region has the DNA TGCGCCAGCAGCCAAGATGGAGCGGGAGCCGGAACAGATACGCAGTATTTT.

This clone was recorded many times. The V gene is TRBV7-9, the J gene TRBJ1-3, with a weak D call TRBD1 (5 bases). The CDR3 covers 15 residues. Germline assignment: CDR1 SEHNR and CDR2 FQNEAQ (reference sequence). V lost 3 bases to trimming and J lost 4 bases, with 13 bases between them. The CDR3 is CASSFQDSSGNTIYF. The DNA for the CDR3 is TGTGCCAGCAGCTTCCAAGACAGTTCCGGAAACACCATATATTTT.

The chain couples TRBV28 to TRBJ2-7; D unresolved. From germline, CDR1 is MDHEN and CDR2 SYDVKM. V lost 3 bases, J lost 2 bases, and 11 bases lay in between. The CDR3 is 14 amino acids. The CDR3: CASSFQLFPYEQYF. CDR3 coding DNA: TGTGCCAGCAGTTTTCAACTTTTCCCCTACGAGCAGTACTTC.

The chain uses TRBV6-1 and TRBJ2-7, with D possibly TRBD2 on 6 matching bases. V was trimmed by 6 bases and J by 3 bases, leaving 15 bases between them. The V gene's germline CDR1 is MNHNS and CDR2 SASEGT. The CDR3 length is 14 residues. The CDR3 sequence is CASRTWTGVYEQYF. The CDR3 DNA is TGTGCCAGCAGAACCTGGACGGGGGTCTACGAGCAGTACTTC.

This clone was detected a few times. The V and J genes are TRBV5-1 and TRBJ2-5, with D unclear. V lost 5 bases and J lost 1, with 18 bases in between. This CDR3 spans 16 amino acids. The germline V gene encodes CDR1 SGHRS and CDR2 YFSETQ. CDR3 sequence reads: CASRRGSAELQETQYF. The CDR3 DNA sequence: TGCGCCAGCAGGAGAGGTTCGGCGGAACTCCAAGAGACCCAGTACTTC.

The chain uses TRBV7-9 and TRBJ2-1; TRBD2 matches 8 bases. CDR3 size: 16 residues. V dropped 5 bases and J dropped 0; count of bases not matched to a gene: 6. Germline V gives CDR1 SEHNR, CDR2 FQNEAQ (reference sequence). CDR3 sequence reads: CASSVLSGNSYNEQFF. The CDR3 DNA reads as TGTGCCAGCAGCGTACTTAGCGGGAACTCCTACAATGAGCAGTTCTTC.

This chain connects TRBV5-1 to TRBJ2-7; the D call may be TRBD1 or TRBD2 (5 bases each). V was pared by 0 bases and J by 5 bases, with 9 bases between. Germline V gene sequence: CDR1 SGHRS, CDR2 YFSETQ. This CDR3 region has 13 residues. CDR3 DNA: TGCGCCAGCAGCTTGGTTGGGGGAAACGAGCAGTACTTC. Protein: CASSLVGGNEQYF.

This chain links TRBV6-5 with TRBJ2-7; 7 positions agree with TRBD1. The V and J ends lost 5 bases and 2 bases, in that order; junction bases with no gene match: 3. CDR1 is MNHEY and CDR2 is SVGAGI in the germline V gene. The CDR3 is 13 residues long. DNA of the CDR3: TGTGCCAGCAGTCTCGACAGGGCCTACGAGCAGTACTTC. Translating gives CASSLDRAYEQYF.

This chain joins TRBV7-6 and TRBJ2-7, with 9 bases identical to TRBD1. The CDR3 consists of 14 residues. V dropped 5 bases and J dropped 3; count of bases not matched to a gene: 5. The germline gives CDR1 SGHVS, CDR2 FNYEAQ. The CDR3 nucleotides are TGTGCCAGCAGCCTGGGACAGGGAATCTACGAGCAGTACTTC. Translation gives CASSLGQGIYEQYF.

This sequence joins TRBV9 and TRBJ2-7; 12 bases align to TRBD1. The germline V gene encodes CDR1 SGDLS and CDR2 YYNGEE. After removal of 0 bases from V and 7 bases from J, the junction contained 11 bases not matched to a gene. The CDR3 loop spans 17 amino acids. CDR3 DNA sequence: TGTGCCAGCAGCGTAGATGGCCCGGGACAGGGGGCGCTTGAGCAGTACTTC. Translation: CASSVDGPGQGALEQYF. The variable domain in full, with the rest retrieved from reference TRBV9 and TRBJ2-7, is DSGVTQTPKHLITATGQRVTLRCSPRSGDLSVYWYQQSLDQGLQFLIQYYNGEERAKGNILERFSAQQFPDLHSELNLSSLELGDSALYFCASSVDGPGQGALEQYFGPGTRLTVT.

The genes are TRBV5-1 and TRBJ2-5; TRBD1 matches 8 bases. Germline V gives CDR1 SGHRS, CDR2 YFSETQ. V lost 4 bases and J lost 5; bases outside the gene matches: 4. The CDR3 has 13 residues. The CDR3 loop reads CASSLRDRETQYF. The DNA of the CDR3 is TGCGCCAGCAGCCTCCGGGACAGGGAGACCCAGTACTTC.

This clone was seen only a few times. The chain links TRBV7-8 to TRBJ2-1; D gene ambiguous. Germline lookup yields CDR1 SGHVS and CDR2 FQNEAQ. Deletions cut 2 bases from V and 6 bases from J, with 5 bases between. The CDR3 spans 12 residues. The CDR3 nucleotides are TGTGCCAGCAGCTTATCCGGCAATGAGCAGTTCTTC. Protein product: CASSLSGNEQFF.

The V and J genes are TRBV7-9 and TRBJ1-1; no firm D call. This CDR3 is 11 amino acids long. The germline V and J ends were trimmed by 5 bases and 6 bases, with 7 bases remaining between them. CDR1 and CDR2 (germline): SEHNR, FQNEAQ (reference sequence). CDR3 nucleotide sequence: TGTGCCAGCAGCCACCCCGCTGAAGCTTTCTTT. Translating it yields CASSHPAEAFF. Full variable domain (missing parts from reference TRBV7-9 and TRBJ1-1): DTGVSQNPRHKITKRGQNVTFRCDPISEHNRLYWYRQTLGQGPEFLTYFQNEAQLEKSRLLSDRFSAERPKGSFSTLEIQRTEQGDSAMYLCASSHPAEAFFGQGTRLTVV.